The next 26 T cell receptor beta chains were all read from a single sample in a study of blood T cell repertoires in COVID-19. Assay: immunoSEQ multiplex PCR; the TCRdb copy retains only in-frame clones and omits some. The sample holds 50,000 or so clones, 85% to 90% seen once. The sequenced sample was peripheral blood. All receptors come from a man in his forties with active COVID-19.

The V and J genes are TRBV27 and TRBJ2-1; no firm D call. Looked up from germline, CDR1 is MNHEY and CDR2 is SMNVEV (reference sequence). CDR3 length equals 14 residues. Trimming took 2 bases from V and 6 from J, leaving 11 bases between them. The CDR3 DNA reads TGTGCCAGCAGTTTAGTTTTCCCGGGCAATGAGCAGTTCTTC. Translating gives CASSLVFPGNEQFF.

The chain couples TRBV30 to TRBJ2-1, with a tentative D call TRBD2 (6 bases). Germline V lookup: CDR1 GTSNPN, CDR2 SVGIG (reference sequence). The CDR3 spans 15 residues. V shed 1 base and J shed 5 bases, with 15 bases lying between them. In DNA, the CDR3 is TGTGCCTGGAGTGCAGGCAATGGCGGGAACAATGAGCAGTTCTTC. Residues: CAWSAGNGGNNEQFF. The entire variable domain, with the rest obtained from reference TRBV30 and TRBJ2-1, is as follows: SQTIHQWPATLVQPVGSPLSLECTVEGTSNPNLYWYRQAAGRGLQLLFYSVGIGQISSEVPQNLSASRPQDRQFILSSKKLLLSDSGFYLCAWSAGNGGNNEQFFGPGTRLTVL.

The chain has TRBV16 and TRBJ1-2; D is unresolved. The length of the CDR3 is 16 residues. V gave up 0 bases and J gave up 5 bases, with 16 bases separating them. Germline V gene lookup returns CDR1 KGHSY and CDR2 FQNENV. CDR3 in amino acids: CASSQSRPESGYGYTF. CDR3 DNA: TGTGCCAGCAGCCAATCCCGACCGGAGAGCGGGTATGGCTACACCTTC.

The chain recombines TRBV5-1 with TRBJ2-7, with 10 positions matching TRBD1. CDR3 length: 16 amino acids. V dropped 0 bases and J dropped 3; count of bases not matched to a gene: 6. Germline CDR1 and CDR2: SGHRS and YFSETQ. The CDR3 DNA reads TGCGCCAGCAGCTTGGAGGTGGGGGACAGGGGCTACGAGCAGTACTTC. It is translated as CASSLEVGDRGYEQYF.

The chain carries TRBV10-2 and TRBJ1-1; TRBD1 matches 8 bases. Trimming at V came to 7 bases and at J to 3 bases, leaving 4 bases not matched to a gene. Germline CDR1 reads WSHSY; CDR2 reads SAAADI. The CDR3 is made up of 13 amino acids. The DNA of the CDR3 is TGCGCCAGCACCAGGGGGCCGGACACTGAAGCTTTCTTT. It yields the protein CASTRGPDTEAFF.

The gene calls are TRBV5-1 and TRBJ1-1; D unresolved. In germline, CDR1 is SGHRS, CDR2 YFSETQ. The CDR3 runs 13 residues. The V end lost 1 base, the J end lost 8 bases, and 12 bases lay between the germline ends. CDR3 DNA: TGCGCCAGCAGCTTGCTCCCTACCATAGAAGCTTTCTTT. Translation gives CASSLLPTIEAFF.

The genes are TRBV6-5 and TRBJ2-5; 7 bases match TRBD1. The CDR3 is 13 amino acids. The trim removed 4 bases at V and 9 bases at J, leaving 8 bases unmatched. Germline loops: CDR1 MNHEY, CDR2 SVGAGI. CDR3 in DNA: TGTGCCAGCAGTTTTGGACAGGTGCAGCCCCAGTACTTC. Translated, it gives CASSFGQVQPQYF.

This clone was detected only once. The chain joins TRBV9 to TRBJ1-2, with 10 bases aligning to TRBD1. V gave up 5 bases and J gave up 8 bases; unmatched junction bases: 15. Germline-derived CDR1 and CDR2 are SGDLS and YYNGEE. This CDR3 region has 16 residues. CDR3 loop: CASRRGEGTGALGYTF. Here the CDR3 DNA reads TGTGCCAGCAGGCGGGGGGAAGGGACAGGGGCTCTGGGCTACACCTTC.

CDR3 DNA sequence: TGTGCCAGCAGGGACAGGTACGACTCTGGAAACACCATATATTTT. Amino acid sequence: CASRDRYDSGNTIYF. The chain joins TRBV27 to TRBJ1-3; TRBD1 matches at 7 bases. Germline V gives CDR1 MNHEY, CDR2 SMNVEV (reference sequence). The CDR3 length is 15 residues. Trimming took 6 bases from V and 0 from J; bases not matched to a gene: 5.

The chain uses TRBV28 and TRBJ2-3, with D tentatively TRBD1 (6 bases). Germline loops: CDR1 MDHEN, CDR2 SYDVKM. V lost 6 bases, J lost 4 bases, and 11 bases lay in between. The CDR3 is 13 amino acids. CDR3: CASRRQVADTQYF. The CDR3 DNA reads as TGTGCCAGCAGAAGACAGGTTGCAGATACGCAGTATTTT.

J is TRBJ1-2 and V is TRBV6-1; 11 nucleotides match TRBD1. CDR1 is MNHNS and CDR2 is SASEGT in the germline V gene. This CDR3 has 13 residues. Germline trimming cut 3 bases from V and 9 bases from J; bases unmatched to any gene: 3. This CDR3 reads CASSDRDRGSYTF. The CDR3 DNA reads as TGTGCCAGCAGTGACCGGGACAGGGGGAGCTACACCTTC.

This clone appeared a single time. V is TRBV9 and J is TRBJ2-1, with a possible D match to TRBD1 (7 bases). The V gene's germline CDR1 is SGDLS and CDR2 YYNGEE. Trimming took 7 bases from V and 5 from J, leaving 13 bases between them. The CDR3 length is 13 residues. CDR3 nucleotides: TGTGCCAGCGAGGCAGGGGGGAACAATGAGCAGTTCTTC. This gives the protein CASEAGGNNEQFF.

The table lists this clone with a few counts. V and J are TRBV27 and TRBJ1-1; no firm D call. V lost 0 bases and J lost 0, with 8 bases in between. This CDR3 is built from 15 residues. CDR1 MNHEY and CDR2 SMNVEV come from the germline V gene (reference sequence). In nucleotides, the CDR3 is TGTGCCAGCAGTTTATCGGGCAGTTTGAACACTGAAGCTTTCTTT. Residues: CASSLSGSLNTEAFF.

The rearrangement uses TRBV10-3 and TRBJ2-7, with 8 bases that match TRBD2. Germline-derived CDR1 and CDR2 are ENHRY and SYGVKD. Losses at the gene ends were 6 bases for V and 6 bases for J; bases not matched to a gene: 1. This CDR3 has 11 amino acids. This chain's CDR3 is CAIRLAGEQYF. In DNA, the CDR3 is TGTGCCATCAGGCTAGCGGGCGAGCAGTACTTC.

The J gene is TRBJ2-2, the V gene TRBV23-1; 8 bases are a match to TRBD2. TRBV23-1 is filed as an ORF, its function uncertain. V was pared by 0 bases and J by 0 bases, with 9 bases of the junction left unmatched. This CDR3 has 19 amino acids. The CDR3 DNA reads TGCGCCAGCAGTCAATCGGTCGGTAGCGGGGTTACGAACACCGGGGAGCTGTTTTTT. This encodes CASSQSVGSGVTNTGELFF.

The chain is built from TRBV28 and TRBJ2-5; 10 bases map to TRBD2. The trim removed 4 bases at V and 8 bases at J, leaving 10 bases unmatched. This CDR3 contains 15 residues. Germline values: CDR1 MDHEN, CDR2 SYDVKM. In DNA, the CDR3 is TGTGCCAGCAGTTGGCTAGCGGGGGCCTCTGGAACCCAGTACTTC. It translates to CASSWLAGASGTQYF. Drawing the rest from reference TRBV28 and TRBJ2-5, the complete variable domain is DVKVTQSSRYLVKRTGEKVFLECVQDMDHENMFWYRQDPGLGLRLIYFSYDVKMKEKGDIPEGYSVSREKKERFSLILESASTNQTSMYLCASSWLAGASGTQYFGPGTRLLVL.

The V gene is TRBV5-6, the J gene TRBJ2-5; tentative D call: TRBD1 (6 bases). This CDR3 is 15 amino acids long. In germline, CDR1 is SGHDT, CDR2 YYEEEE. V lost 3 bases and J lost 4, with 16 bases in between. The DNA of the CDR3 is TGTGCCAGCAGCTCCCGAGTGGGGGCTCGAGAGACCCAGTACTTC. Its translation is CASSSRVGARETQYF.

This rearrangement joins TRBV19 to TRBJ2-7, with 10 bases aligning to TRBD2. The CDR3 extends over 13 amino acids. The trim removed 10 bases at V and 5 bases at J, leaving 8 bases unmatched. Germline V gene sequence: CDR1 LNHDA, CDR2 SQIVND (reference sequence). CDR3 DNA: TGTGCCACGAAGCGGCTAGCGGGAGACGAGCAGTACTTC. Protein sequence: CATKRLAGDEQYF. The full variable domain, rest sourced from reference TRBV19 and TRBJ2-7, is DGGITQSPKYLFRKEGQNVTLSCEQNLNHDAMYWYRQDPGQGLRLIYYSQIVNDFQKGDIAEGYSVSREKKESFPLTVTSAQKNPTAFYLCATKRLAGDEQYFGPGTRLTVT.

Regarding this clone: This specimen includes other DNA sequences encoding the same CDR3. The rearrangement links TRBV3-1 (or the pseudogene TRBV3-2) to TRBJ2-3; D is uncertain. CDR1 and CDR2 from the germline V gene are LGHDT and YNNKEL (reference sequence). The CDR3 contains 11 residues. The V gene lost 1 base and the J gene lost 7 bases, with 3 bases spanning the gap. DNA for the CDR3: TGTGCCAGCAGCCAAGCAAATACGCAGTATTTT. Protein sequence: CASSQANTQYF.

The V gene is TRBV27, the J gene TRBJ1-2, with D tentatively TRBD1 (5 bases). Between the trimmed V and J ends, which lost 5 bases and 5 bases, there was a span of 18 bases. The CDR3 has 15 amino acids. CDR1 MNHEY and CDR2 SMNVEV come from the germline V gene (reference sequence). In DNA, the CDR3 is TGTGCCAGCAGTCTCAAGGGGCAGGGTTGGTATGGCTACACCTTC. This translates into CASSLKGQGWYGYTF.

CDR3 amino acids: CASVPGQGSYEQYF. DNA for the CDR3: TGTGCCAGTGTACCGGGACAGGGATCCTACGAGCAGTACTTC. J is TRBJ2-7 and V is TRBV6-5; TRBD1 aligns across 9 bases. Germline CDR1 reads MNHEY; CDR2 reads SVGAGI. The V segment lost 9 bases and the J segment 1 base; nucleotides outside the gene matches: 7. This CDR3 comprises 14 residues.

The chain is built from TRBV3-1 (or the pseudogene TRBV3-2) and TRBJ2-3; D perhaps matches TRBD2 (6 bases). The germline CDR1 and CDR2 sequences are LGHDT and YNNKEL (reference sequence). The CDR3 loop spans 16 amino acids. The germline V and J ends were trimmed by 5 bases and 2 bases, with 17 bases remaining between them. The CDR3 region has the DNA TGTGCCAGCAGCACCCCCCGGGACTCCCTCACAGATACGCAGTATTTT. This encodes CASSTPRDSLTDTQYF.

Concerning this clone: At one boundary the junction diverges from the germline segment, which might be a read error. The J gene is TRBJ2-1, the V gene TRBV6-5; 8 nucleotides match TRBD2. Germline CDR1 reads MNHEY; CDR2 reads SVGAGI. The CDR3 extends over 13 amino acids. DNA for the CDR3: TGTGCCAGCAGTCCACGAGATAGGACTAGCAGACTCTTC. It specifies CASSPRDRTSRLF.

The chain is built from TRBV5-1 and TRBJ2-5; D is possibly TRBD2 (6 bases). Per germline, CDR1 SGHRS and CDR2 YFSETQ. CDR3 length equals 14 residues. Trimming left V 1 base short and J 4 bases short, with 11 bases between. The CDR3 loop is CASSLSGVGETQYF. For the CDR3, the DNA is TGCGCCAGCAGCTTGTCGGGAGTAGGAGAGACCCAGTACTTC.

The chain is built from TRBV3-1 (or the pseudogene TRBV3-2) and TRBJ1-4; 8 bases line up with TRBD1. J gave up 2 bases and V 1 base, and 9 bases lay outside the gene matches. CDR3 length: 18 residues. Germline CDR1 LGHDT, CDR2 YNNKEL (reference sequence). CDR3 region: CASSQAPAGQGTNEKLFF. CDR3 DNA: TGTGCCAGCAGCCAAGCACCGGCCGGACAGGGTACTAATGAAAAACTGTTTTTT.

CDR3 amino acids: CASSLLDSSYNEQFF. CDR3 nucleotide sequence: TGTGCCAGCAGTTTACTAGATAGTTCCTACAATGAGCAGTTCTTC. The rearrangement joins TRBV7-2 to TRBJ2-1, with a possible D match to TRBD2 (5 bases). The germline CDR1 and CDR2 sequences are SGHTA and FQGNSA. Between the trimmed V and J ends, which lost 6 bases and 1 base, there was a span of 13 bases. The CDR3 runs to 15 residues.